Sequencing of this T cell receptor (beta chain) was carried out in a study of shared clonotypes between healthy human individuals. Across the whole study: Per donor, CD8 memory used one plate, CD8 naive used two, CD4 memory used three and CD4 naive used three.

A note on this clone: What it binds is unknown.

CD45RO negativity and positive selection for CCR7 defined naive CD8 cells, a population that excluded terminally differentiated effector memory CD45RA+ cells. Study results and limitations: Unshared clonotypes carried lower generation probabilities than those common to all four donors.

The authors distributed each subset's genomic DNA evenly over several immunoSEQ plates. Per the study methods: ImmunoSEQ supplied junction-only sequences lacking quality scores, so filtering was different. Clones were read by immunoSEQ multiplex PCR, and TCRdb kept only the in-frame ones, dropping some. The DNA gave D and trimming, while V, J and clone size come from that table. The table shows hundreds of thousands of clones, with roughly 96% occurring only once. CDR1 is SGHVS and CDR2 is FNYEAQ in the germline V gene. The CDR3 contains 15 residues. V gave up 5 bases and J gave up 7 bases; unmatched junction bases: 13.

This sequence originates from a woman under 40 in good health. The chain carries TRBV7-6 and TRBJ2-7; TRBD2 aligns across 8 bases. Sequenced sample: naive CD8+ T cells sorted from blood. The CDR3 region is CASSPHPLAVIEQYF. CDR3 coding DNA: TGTGCCAGCAGCCCGCACCCACTAGCGGTAATTGAGCAGTACTTC.